These 31 T cell receptor beta chains were all obtained from the same sample, sequenced in a study of T-cell reconstitution after alpha-beta-depleted transplantation in children. Unique molecular identifiers were incorporated when the TCRbeta library was constructed. TCRdb re-called the PCR reads through MiXCR, storing one row per CDR3 protein. The sample consists of about 500,000 distinct CDR3 sequences, roughly 10% of them appearing once. The sample here was PBMCs, mostly from graft donor cells, taken 180 days after TCRalphabeta/CD19-depleted stem cell transplant. The receptors were gathered from a female patient aged 2-9 years who had a stem cell transplant for aplastic anemia, so the T cells may come from the graft donor.

The table lists this clonotype with many counts. The chain has TRBV28 and TRBJ2-4, with 9 bases that match TRBD1. The CDR3 is made up of 18 amino acids. With 3 bases clipped from V and 0 bases from J, the junction kept 9 bases outside the gene matches. The germline gives CDR1 MDHEN, CDR2 SYDVKM. The CDR3 reads CASSFPQQGALAKNIQYF. For the CDR3, the DNA is TGTGCCAGCAGTTTCCCGCAACAGGGGGCCCTAGCCAAAAACATTCAGTACTTC.

This clonotype was seen at least ten times. The J gene is TRBJ1-1, the V gene TRBV12-3 or TRBV12-4; 8 bases line up with TRBD1. Trimming at V came to 5 bases and at J to 4 bases, leaving 3 bases not matched to a gene. The CDR3 is 13 residues long. CDR3 amino acids: CASSRDRGTEAFF. The CDR3 DNA reads TGTGCCAGCAGTCGAGACAGGGGCACTGAAGCTTTCTTT.

This clonotype was seen a few times. The genes are TRBV12-3 or TRBV12-4 and TRBJ2-1; the match to TRBD2 covers 7 bases. The CDR3 is made up of 15 amino acids. The trim removed 3 bases at V and 2 bases at J, leaving 4 bases unmatched. CDR3 protein: CASSFRDYTYNEQFF. In DNA, the CDR3 is TGTGCCAGCAGTTTCCGGGACTATACCTACAATGAGCAGTTCTTC.

V and J are TRBV27 and TRBJ2-7; possibly TRBD2 for D (6 bases). V was shortened by 6 bases and J by 3 bases, with 12 bases between the two germline ends. This CDR3 contains 13 residues. CDR1 is MNHEY and CDR2 is SMNVEV in the germline V gene (reference sequence). The CDR3 DNA reads TGTGCCAGCAGCCGGAAAGCGGGCTACGAGCAGTACGTC. Translated, it gives CASSRKAGYEQYV.

This clonotype was observed a handful of times. The CDR3 spells CASSVGTRMRSYNEQFF. The CDR3 DNA follows: TGTGCCAGCAGCGTAGGGACTAGAATGAGGTCCTACAATGAGCAGTTCTTC. The chain links TRBV7-3 to TRBJ2-1; TRBD2 matches at 8 bases. V lost 5 bases to trimming and J lost 1 base; unmatched junction nucleotides: 10. The CDR3 spans 17 residues. CDR1 and CDR2 (germline): SGHTA, FQGTGA.

The chain is built from TRBV6-2 or TRBV6-3 and TRBJ2-7, with a possible D match to TRBD2 (7 bases). The V gene's germline CDR1 is MNHEY and CDR2 SVGEGT. V shed 0 bases and J shed 3 bases, with 18 bases lying between them. The CDR3 runs 17 residues. As DNA, the CDR3 is TGTGCCAGCAGTTACTCCACGGGCGGGGGCCCTGTCTACGAGCAGTACGTC. The encoded protein is CASSYSTGGGPVYEQYV.

This rearrangement joins TRBV29-1 to TRBJ2-1; 8 bases map to TRBD1. The germline CDR1 and CDR2 sequences are SQVTM and ANQGSEA. This CDR3 spans 17 amino acids. With V trimmed by 1 base and J by 2 bases, 10 bases remained unmatched. The CDR3 loop is CSVEGPPDRVAYNEQFF. CDR3 bases: TGCAGCGTTGAAGGACCCCCGGACAGGGTGGCCTACAATGAGCAGTTCTTC.

A few counts support this clonotype. V and J are TRBV19 and TRBJ1-5, with D hard to call. The CDR3 covers 13 residues. Germline CDR1 reads LNHDA; CDR2 reads SQIVND (reference sequence). The germline V and J ends were trimmed by 2 bases and 7 bases, with 9 bases remaining between them. The CDR3 DNA sequence: TGTGCCAGTAGTATACTGATTTTCCAGCCCCAGCATTTT. Its translation: CASSILIFQPQHF. Full variable domain (remainder filled in from reference TRBV19 and TRBJ1-5): DGGITQSPKYLFRKEGQNVTLSCEQNLNHDAMYWYRQDPGQGLRLIYYSQIVNDFQKGDIAEGYSVSREKKESFPLTVTSAQKNPTAFYLCASSILIFQPQHFGDGTRLSIL.

This chain uses TRBV28 with TRBJ2-3; D remains unclear. Trimming removed 7 bases from V and 6 bases from J, with 8 bases in between. Looked up from germline, CDR1 is MDHEN and CDR2 is SYDVKM. The CDR3 loop spans 11 amino acids. The CDR3 sequence: CASTWTDTQYF. The CDR3 DNA sequence: TGTGCCAGCACCTGGACGGATACGCAGTATTTT. The full variable domain, in which reference TRBV28 and TRBJ2-3 provide the parts outside the CDR3, is DVKVTQSSRYLVKRTGEKVFLECVQDMDHENMFWYRQDPGLGLRLIYFSYDVKMKEKGDIPEGYSVSREKKERFSLILESASTNQTSMYLCASTWTDTQYFGPGTRLTVL.

This clonotype has a count of ten or more. V gene TRBV20-1 combines with J gene TRBJ1-5; a weak D match, TRBD1 (5 bases). From germline, CDR1 is DFQATT and CDR2 SNEGSKA (reference sequence). This CDR3 region has 12 residues. Between the trimmed V and J ends, which lost 5 bases and 5 bases, there was a span of 10 bases. Written as DNA, the CDR3 is TGCAGTGCTGGAATGGGGGATCAGCCCCAGCATTTT. This codes for CSAGMGDQPQHF.

This clonotype was counted a few times. The chain employs TRBV14 and TRBJ1-4; TRBD1 is a possible D gene (5 bases). V was shortened by 5 bases and J by 3 bases, with 13 bases between the two germline ends. The germline V gene has CDR1 SGHDN and CDR2 FVKESK. The CDR3 length is 15 residues. The CDR3 region has the DNA TGTGCCAGCAGCTCCCGGGGCAGATCTAATGAAAAACTGTTTTTT. It yields the protein CASSSRGRSNEKLFF.

In its sample, this clonotype was seen a few times. The chain has TRBV11-3 and TRBJ1-1; unclear D gene. Germline V gives CDR1 SGHNT, CDR2 YENEEA. CDR3 size: 16 residues. V lost 0 bases and J lost 0, with 11 bases in between. The DNA for the CDR3 is TGTGCCAGCAGCTTAGATTCGCCAGTATTGAACACTGAAGCTTTCTTT. It is translated as CASSLDSPVLNTEAFF. The whole variable domain, filled in from reference TRBV11-3 and TRBJ1-1, reads EAGVVQSPRYKIIEKKQPVAFWCNPISGHNTLYWYLQNLGQGPELLIRYENEEAVDDSQLPKDRFSAERLKGVDSTLKIQPAELGDSAVYLCASSLDSPVLNTEAFFGQGTRLTVV.

CDR3: CASSRPFTGRTDTQYF. The CDR3 coding sequence is TGTGCCAGCAGCCGACCCTTCACGGGTCGCACAGATACGCAGTATTTT. The rearrangement joins TRBV11-2 to TRBJ2-3; D call uncertain. Trimming took 5 bases from V and 1 from J, leaving 16 bases between them. The CDR3 has 16 amino acids. CDR1 and CDR2 (germline): SGHAT, FQNNGV.

Only one count was recorded for this clonotype. Possible read error: a much larger clone is one base away. The V and J genes are TRBV27 and TRBJ2-6, with a possible D match to TRBD1 (6 bases). Looked up from germline, CDR1 is MNHEY and CDR2 is SMNVEV (reference sequence). CDR3 length: 19 amino acids. Here the CDR3 reads CAISLYTSGRGAGANVLTF. In nucleotides, the CDR3 is TGTGCCATCAGTTTATACACCTCAGGCAGGGGAGCTGGGGCCAACGTCCTGACTTTC.

The V call is TRBV6-1, the J call TRBJ1-1, with D possibly matching TRBD1 (6 bases). The germline gives CDR1 MNHNS, CDR2 SASEGT. The length of the CDR3 is 15 residues. The V end lost 4 bases, the J end lost 6 bases, and 18 bases lay between the germline ends. The CDR3, as DNA: TGTGCCAGCAGTGGCCGGGGAGGGGGTGTTGCTGAAGCTTTCTTT. It yields the protein CASSGRGGGVAEAFF.

The table lists this clonotype with many counts. The chain joins TRBV5-1 to TRBJ2-2, with TRBD1 as a possible D gene (6 bases). The length of the CDR3 is 17 residues. Germline V gene data show CDR1 as SGHRS and CDR2 as YFSETQ. V shed 0 bases and J shed 3 bases, with 15 bases lying between them. This CDR3 is CASSLALTGPHTGELFF. The DNA of the CDR3 is TGCGCCAGCAGCTTGGCCCTGACAGGTCCGCACACCGGGGAGCTGTTTTTT.

The sample holds a few counts of this clonotype. The rearrangement joins TRBV7-9 to TRBJ1-1; TRBD1 is a possible D gene (6 bases). The germline gives CDR1 SEHNR, CDR2 FQNEAQ (reference sequence). The CDR3 runs 20 residues. Trimming pared 1 base from V and 0 bases from J, leaving 24 bases between. CDR3: CASSLEVGRSDSPMNTEAFF. DNA of the CDR3: TGTGCCAGCAGCTTAGAGGTGGGCCGGTCGGACAGTCCGATGAACACTGAAGCTTTCTTT.

This clonotype was detected a few times. The chain links TRBV11-2 to TRBJ2-3; TRBD2 agrees at 11 bases. Germline V CDR1 and CDR2: SGHAT, FQNNGV. The CDR3 spans 21 residues. With V trimmed by 1 base and J by 5 bases, 20 bases remained unmatched. The CDR3 here is CASSLGVPRASGRKGRDTQYF. The CDR3 DNA reads TGTGCCAGCAGCTTAGGGGTCCCTCGTGCTAGCGGGAGGAAGGGGAGAGATACGCAGTATTTT. Complete variable domain (other parts from reference TRBV11-2 and TRBJ2-3): EAGVAQSPRYKIIEKRQSVAFWCNPISGHATLYWYQQILGQGPKLLIQFQNNGVVDDSQLPKDRFSAERLKGVDSTLKIQPAKLEDSAVYLCASSLGVPRASGRKGRDTQYFGPGTRLTVL.

This clonotype was counted between two and nine times. The chain has TRBV6-6 and TRBJ2-5, with 7 bases matching TRBD2. The germline gives CDR1 MNHNY, CDR2 SVGAGI (reference sequence). The length of the CDR3 is 17 residues. V was clipped by 1 base and J by 2 bases; unmatched bases: 10. The CDR3 region has the DNA TGTGCCAGCAGTTACTTGGGTAGCCTCGGGGGGCAAGAGACCCAGTACTTC. Protein: CASSYLGSLGGQETQYF.

The rearrangement links TRBV15 to TRBJ2-5, with TRBD1 as a possible D gene (5 bases). V gave up 6 bases and J gave up 3 bases, with 11 bases separating them. The CDR3 is 13 residues long. CDR1 is LNHNV, CDR2 YYDKDF, per germline (reference sequence). Here the CDR3 reads CATRSGNEETQYF. The CDR3 DNA sequence: TGTGCCACCAGATCAGGGAATGAAGAGACCCAGTACTTC.

This clonotype was recorded once. The chain couples TRBV30 to TRBJ2-3, with D possibly being TRBD2 (5 bases). The CDR3 is 15 residues long. CDR1 is GTSNPN and CDR2 is SVGIG in the germline V gene (reference sequence). The V gene lost 0 bases and the J gene lost 4 bases, with 14 bases spanning the gap. The DNA of the CDR3 is TGTGCCTGGAGTGTTGGGCCGGACTTGTCAGATACGCAGTATTTT. It yields the protein CAWSVGPDLSDTQYF. Full variable domain (outside the CDR3, taken from reference TRBV30 and TRBJ2-3): SQTIHQWPATLVQPVGSPLSLECTVEGTSNPNLYWYRQAAGRGLQLLFYSVGIGQISSEVPQNLSASRPQDRQFILSSKKLLLSDSGFYLCAWSVGPDLSDTQYFGPGTRLTVL.

The chain is built from TRBV18 and TRBJ2-1; D perhaps matches TRBD2 (5 bases). CDR1 and CDR2 (germline): KGHSH, LQKENI. Trimming shortened V by 3 bases and J by 2 bases, and 14 bases separated the two germline ends. This CDR3 has 16 residues. CDR3 DNA: TGTGCCAGCTCACCCCTGGGGAATAGCGCCTACAATGAGCAGTTCTTC. Protein sequence: CASSPLGNSAYNEQFF.

This clonotype has more than one count but fewer than ten. V is TRBV28 and J is TRBJ1-2; D ambiguous. Germline CDR1 and CDR2: MDHEN and SYDVKM. The CDR3 has 15 amino acids. V dropped 6 bases and J dropped 4 bases, with 18 bases sitting between them. CDR3 bases: TGTGCCAGCAGCCACAGACTCCACCGCGTCTATGGCTACACCTTC. Protein sequence: CASSHRLHRVYGYTF.

This clonotype showed up just a few times. The chain links TRBV12-5 to TRBJ1-1; 8 nucleotides align to TRBD1. The CDR3 loop spans 17 amino acids. V trimming: 3 bases; J trimming: 3 bases; junction bases outside the gene matches: 12. Germline values: CDR1 LGHNT, CDR2 FRNRAP. The CDR3 sequence: CASGFSLDRAEDTEAFF. The CDR3 region has the DNA TGTGCTAGTGGTTTTTCCCTGGACAGGGCTGAAGACACTGAAGCTTTCTTT.

The chain links TRBV7-2 to TRBJ2-5, with 11 nucleotides matching TRBD1. The germline V gene has CDR1 SGHTA and CDR2 FQGNSA. The CDR3 extends over 16 amino acids. Germline trimming cut 5 bases from V and 5 bases from J; bases unmatched to any gene: 10. The DNA for the CDR3 is TGTGCCAGCAGCCCCTCCCGGGACAGGGGGATGGAGACCCAGTACTTC. Its translation: CASSPSRDRGMETQYF.

This clonotype was counted between two and nine times. CDR3 loop: CASIPGGTVTNEKLFF. The CDR3 coding sequence is TGTGCCAGCATCCCAGGCGGGACAGTTACTAATGAAAAACTGTTTTTT. This chain uses TRBV28 with TRBJ1-4; TRBD1 matches 7 bases. The CDR3 has 16 amino acids. J gave up 2 bases and V 7 bases, and 10 bases lay outside the gene matches. Per the germline V gene, CDR1 is MDHEN and CDR2 is SYDVKM. Looking up the rest from reference TRBV28 and TRBJ1-4 gives the full variable domain: DVKVTQSSRYLVKRTGEKVFLECVQDMDHENMFWYRQDPGLGLRLIYFSYDVKMKEKGDIPEGYSVSREKKERFSLILESASTNQTSMYLCASIPGGTVTNEKLFFGSGTQLSVL.

The chain is built from TRBV10-3 and TRBJ1-2; the D gene is possibly TRBD1 (6 bases). Per the germline V gene, CDR1 is ENHRY and CDR2 is SYGVKD. Between the trimmed V and J ends, which lost 7 bases and 5 bases, there was a span of 17 bases. The CDR3 is 14 residues long. The CDR3 sequence: CAIMEPDSLYGYTF. Here the CDR3 DNA reads TGTGCCATCATGGAACCGGACAGCCTATATGGCTACACCTTC.

This clonotype was observed a few times. The V and J genes are TRBV4-1 and TRBJ1-2, with D perhaps matching TRBD1 (5 bases). V lost 0 bases and J 6 bases, leaving 14 bases between the germline ends. The CDR3 has 15 residues. CDR1 and CDR2 (germline): MGHRA, YSYEKL. Here the CDR3 reads CASSQEPGKGDGYTF. The CDR3 DNA sequence: TGCGCCAGCAGCCAAGAACCAGGGAAGGGCGATGGCTACACCTTC.

The chain is built from TRBV10-3 and TRBJ2-5; 11 bases match TRBD2. V gave up 0 bases and J gave up 3 bases; unmatched junction bases: 6. The CDR3 totals 17 residues. Germline V gene data show CDR1 as ENHRY and CDR2 as SYGVKD. The DNA for the CDR3 is TGTGCCATCAGTGAGTCGCCTAGCGGGAGGCCTAAAGAGACCCAGTACTTC. It yields the protein CAISESPSGRPKETQYF.

This clonotype turned up a few times. The rearrangement joins TRBV5-5 to TRBJ2-5; TRBD2 might be the D (5 bases). V shed 4 bases and J shed 2 bases, with 18 bases lying between them. Germline-derived CDR1 and CDR2 are SGHKS and YYEKEE (reference sequence). The length of the CDR3 is 16 residues. The chain's CDR3 is CASSRRRGKEQETQYF. The CDR3 DNA sequence: TGTGCCAGCAGCCGACGAAGAGGGAAGGAACAAGAGACCCAGTACTTC.

The J gene is TRBJ1-3, the V gene TRBV29-1; D not resolved. This CDR3 has 13 residues. CDR1 is SQVTM, CDR2 ANQGSEA, per germline. V lost 4 bases and J 2 bases, leaving 9 bases between the germline ends. The CDR3 sequence is CSVVFGTGNTIYF. In nucleotides, the CDR3 is TGCAGCGTTGTATTCGGAACTGGAAACACCATATATTTT.